The 5 T cell receptor beta chains in this list originate from one sample, sequenced in a study of control samples from healthy donors and cancer patients. TCRdb's table, derived via immunoSEQ multiplex PCR, lists solely in-frame clones and lacks some. The repertoire includes some 34,000 clones, roughly 92% of them detected once, and 1.5% to 2% sits in the top ten. Sample: PBMCs. The source is a man aged 35 to 55 with colorectal cancer.

This chain connects TRBV4-1 to TRBJ2-7; D might be TRBD1 (6 bases). The CDR3 is 14 amino acids. Germline V lookup: CDR1 MGHRA, CDR2 YSYEKL. V was cut by 0 bases and J by 3 bases, with 9 bases left in between. CDR3: CASSQDQGGYEQYF. CDR3 bases: TGCGCCAGCAGCCAAGATCAAGGGGGCTACGAGCAGTACTTC.

The J gene is TRBJ1-4, the V gene TRBV5-1, with 9 bases matching TRBD1. V dropped 5 bases and J dropped 8; count of bases not matched to a gene: 10. This CDR3 region has 15 residues. Germline lookup yields CDR1 SGHRS and CDR2 YFSETQ. CDR3 DNA sequence: TGCGCCAGCAGTTCCACAGGGGGCGCCGGCGAAAAACTGTTTTTT. As protein: CASSSTGGAGEKLFF.

This chain links TRBV9 with TRBJ1-2, with D hard to call. The germline V and J ends were trimmed by 0 bases and 3 bases, with 9 bases remaining between them. The germline V gene has CDR1 SGDLS and CDR2 YYNGEE. This CDR3 region has 14 residues. CDR3 nucleotide sequence: TGTGCCAGCAGCGTAGCGCGGGGTGACTATGGCTACACCTTC. Translated: CASSVARGDYGYTF.

The chain uses TRBV9 and TRBJ1-6, with D tentatively TRBD1 (5 bases). This CDR3 is 15 amino acids long. V was shortened by 3 bases and J by 14 bases, with 21 bases between the two germline ends. Germline V CDR1 and CDR2: SGDLS, YYNGEE. CDR3 DNA: TGTGCCAGCAGCGGAGCCGGGGGTTTAGGGGAGTCCCTCCACTTT. Amino acids: CASSGAGGLGESLHF.

The V and J genes are TRBV5-4 and TRBJ2-6; the D is unclear. Between the trimmed V and J ends, which lost 2 bases and 0 bases, there was a span of 9 bases. The CDR3 has 16 amino acids. Germline lookup yields CDR1 SGHNT and CDR2 YYREEE (reference sequence). The CDR3, as DNA: TGTGCCAGCAGCTTTGGGTCAGTCTCTGGGGCCAACGTCCTGACTTTC. This codes for CASSFGSVSGANVLTF.